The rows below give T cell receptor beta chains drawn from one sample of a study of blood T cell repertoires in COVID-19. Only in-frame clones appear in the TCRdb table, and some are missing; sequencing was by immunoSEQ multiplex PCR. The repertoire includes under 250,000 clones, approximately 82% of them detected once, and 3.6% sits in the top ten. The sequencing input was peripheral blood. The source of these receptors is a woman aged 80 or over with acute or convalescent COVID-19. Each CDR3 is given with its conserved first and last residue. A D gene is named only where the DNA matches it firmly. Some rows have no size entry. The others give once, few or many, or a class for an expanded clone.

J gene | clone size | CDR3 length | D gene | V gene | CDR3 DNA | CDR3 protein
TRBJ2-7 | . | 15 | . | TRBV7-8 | TGTGCCAGCAGCTTAACCGGGACAATCTCCTACGAGCAGTACTTC | CASSLTGTISYEQYF
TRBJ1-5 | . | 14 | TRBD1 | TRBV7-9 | TGTGCCAGCAGCTTGGGACAGCGGGATCAGCCCCAGCATTTT | CASSLGQRDQPQHF
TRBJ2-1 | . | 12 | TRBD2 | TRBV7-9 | TGTGCCGCCCGGCTAGCGGGCCATGAGCAGTTCTTC | CAARLAGHEQFF
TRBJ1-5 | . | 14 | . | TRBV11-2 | TGTGCCAGCAGCCAAGGCAGGGAATCCTCGGCCCAGCATTTT | CASSQGRESSAQHF
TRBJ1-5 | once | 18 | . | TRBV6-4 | TGTGCCAGCAGTGACTCGGTTTTCGTTCAGGGGCGCAATCAGCCCCAGCATTTT | CASSDSVFVQGRNQPQHF
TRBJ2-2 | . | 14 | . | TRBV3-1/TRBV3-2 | TGTGCCAGCCGGGTCAAGTCGAACACCGGGGAGCTGTTTTTT | CASRVKSNTGELFF
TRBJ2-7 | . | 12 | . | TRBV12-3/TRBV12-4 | TGTGCCAGCAGCTACTCAGGCCGCGAGCAGTACTTC | CASSYSGREQYF
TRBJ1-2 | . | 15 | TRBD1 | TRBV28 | TGTGCCATCTCCCTCTCCGGGACAGGGAACTATGGCTACACCTTC | CAISLSGTGNYGYTF
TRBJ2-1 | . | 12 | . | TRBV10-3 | TGTGCCATCAGGGGTCAGGGGAATGAGCAGTTCTTC | CAIRGQGNEQFF
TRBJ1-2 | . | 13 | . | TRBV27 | TGTGCCAGCAGCCTTGGACTCGACTATGGCTACACCTTC | CASSLGLDYGYTF
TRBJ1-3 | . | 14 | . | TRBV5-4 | TGTGCCAGCAGCTTACCAGGCTCTGGAAACACCATATATTTT | CASSLPGSGNTIYF
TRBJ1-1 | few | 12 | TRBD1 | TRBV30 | TGTGCCTGGAGGGGACAGGGGGCGGGAGCTTTCTTT | CAWRGQGAGAFF
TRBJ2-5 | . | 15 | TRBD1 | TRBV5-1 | TGCGCCAGCAGCTTAGGGACAGGGGGTCAAGAGACCCAGTACTTC | CASSLGTGGQETQYF
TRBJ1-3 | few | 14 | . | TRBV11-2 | TGTGCCAGCAGCTTAGTAGGCGGCGGAAACACCATATATTTT | CASSLVGGGNTIYF
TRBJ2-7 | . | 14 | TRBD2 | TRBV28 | TGTGCCAGCAGTTTTATGAGCGGGGGGGCCACGCAGTACTTC | CASSFMSGGATQYF
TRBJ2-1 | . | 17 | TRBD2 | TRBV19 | TGTGCCAGTAGTATAGAGGCCCGGCTAGCGGACTACAATGAGCAGTTCTTC | CASSIEARLADYNEQFF
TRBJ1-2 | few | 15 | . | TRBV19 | TGTGCCAGTAGTATAGGTGGAGGTACCAACTATGGCTACACCTTC | CASSIGGGTNYGYTF
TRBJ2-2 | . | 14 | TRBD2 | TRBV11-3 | TGTGCCAGCAGCCCCAGGACTAGCGGGGGGGAGCTGTTTTTT | CASSPRTSGGELFF
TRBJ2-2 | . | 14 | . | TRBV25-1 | TGTGCCAGCAGTCCTCAGGGGTTGACCGGGGAGCTGTTTTTT | CASSPQGLTGELFF
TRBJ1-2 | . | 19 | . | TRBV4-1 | TGCGCCAGCAGCCAAGATCCCCTTGGTGCAGGTGTCCAGAACTATGGCTACACCTTC | CASSQDPLGAGVQNYGYTF
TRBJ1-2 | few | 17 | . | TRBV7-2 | TGTGCCAGCAGCTTCGGCACAGGGCCTCAGCTAAGCTATGGCTACACCTTC | CASSFGTGPQLSYGYTF
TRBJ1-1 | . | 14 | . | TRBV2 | TGTGCCAGCAGTGAGCAGGGGTTCGGCACTGAAGCTTTCTTT | CASSEQGFGTEAFF
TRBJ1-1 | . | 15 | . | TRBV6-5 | TGTGCCAGCAGTCACCGAGCCACTAGAGGCACTGAAGCTTTCTTT | CASSHRATRGTEAFF
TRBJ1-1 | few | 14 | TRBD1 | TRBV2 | TGTGCCAGCAGCCTTACAGGGGTCTCTACTGAAGCTTTCTTT | CASSLTGVSTEAFF
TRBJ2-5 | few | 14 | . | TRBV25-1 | TGTGCCAGCAGTGAATCTGGGGGCCCAGAGACCCAGTACTTC | CASSESGGPETQYF
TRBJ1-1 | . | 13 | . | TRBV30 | TGTGCCTGGAGGGGGGGAGCGAACACTGAAGCTTTCTTT | CAWRGGANTEAFF
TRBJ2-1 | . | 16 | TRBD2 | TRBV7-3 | TGTGCCAGCAGTTGGGAGGGAACCAGCTCCTACAATGAGCAGTTCTTC | CASSWEGTSSYNEQFF
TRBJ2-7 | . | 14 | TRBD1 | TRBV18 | TGTGCCAGCTCACCACTACGGGACAGGGGCGAGCAGTACTTC | CASSPLRDRGEQYF
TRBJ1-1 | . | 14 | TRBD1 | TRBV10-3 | TGTGCCATCAGTGATGGGACAGGGAACACTGAAGCTTTCTTT | CAISDGTGNTEAFF